The entry below gives a single T cell receptor (beta chain) sequence along with its context. PCR involved 60 Vbeta and 13 Jbeta primers. The protocol was immunoSEQ multiplex PCR, while the TCRdb copy is restricted to in-frame clones and leaves out a portion. The table has some 200,000 clones, more than 65% seen once; the top ten hold 0.63%. The data are from a study of cytomegalovirus exposure and HLA in healthy donors. The CDR3 has 13 amino acids. Germline V lookup: CDR1 SNHLY, CDR2 FYNNEI. The chain couples TRBV2 to TRBJ2-5; 7 nucleotides align to TRBD1. The J call is uncertain, as TRBJ2-7 better fits the DNA end. Sequencing used PBMCs. This receptor was identified in a man aged 18 to 29 in good health and CMV-seronegative. This CDR3 is CASEEGGTYEQYF. The CDR3 DNA follows: TGTGCCAGCGAAGAAGGGGGCACCTACGAGCAGTACTTC.